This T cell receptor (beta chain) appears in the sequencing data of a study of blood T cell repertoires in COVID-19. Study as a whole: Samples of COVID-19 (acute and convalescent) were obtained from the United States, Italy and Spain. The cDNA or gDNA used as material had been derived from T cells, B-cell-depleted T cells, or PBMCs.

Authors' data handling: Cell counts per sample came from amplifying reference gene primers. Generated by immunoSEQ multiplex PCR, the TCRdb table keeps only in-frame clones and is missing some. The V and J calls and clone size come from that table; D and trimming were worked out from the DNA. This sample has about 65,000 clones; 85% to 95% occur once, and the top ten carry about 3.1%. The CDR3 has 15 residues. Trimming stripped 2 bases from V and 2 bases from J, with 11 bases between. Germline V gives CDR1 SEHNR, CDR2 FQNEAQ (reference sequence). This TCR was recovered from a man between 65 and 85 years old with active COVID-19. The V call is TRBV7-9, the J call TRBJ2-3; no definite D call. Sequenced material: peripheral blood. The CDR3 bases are TGTGCCAGCAGCTTATTTACTATACTCACAGATACGCAGTATTTT. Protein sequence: CASSLFTILTDTQYF.